This TCR beta chain is drawn from a study of human thymus T cells. Study-wide results and caveats: As related research reported, thymic repertoires overlapped highly among unrelated individuals.

From resections taken during corrective heart surgery, the thymus tissue was obtained. The method was immunoSEQ multiplex PCR; TCRdb's version includes in-frame clones alone and lacks a portion of them. The data show approximately 70,000 clones, with roughly 96% seen just once and 0.03% to 0.035% held by the top ten. Points on this clone: Its specificity is not known.

Trimming left V 4 bases short and J 6 bases short, with 22 bases between. From germline, CDR1 is KGHSH and CDR2 LQKENI. The CDR3 consists of 17 residues. This TCR was sampled from a girl under three years old with a congenital heart defect but otherwise immunologically healthy. Material for sequencing was thymus tissue. The V gene is TRBV18, the J gene TRBJ2-1; possible D gene TRBD2, 5 bases. The CDR3 reads CASSQPLGIGESNEQFF. CDR3 DNA sequence: TGTGCCAGCTCACAACCGCTCGGGATTGGGGAATCCAATGAGCAGTTCTTC.